Listed below are T cell receptor beta chains from one sample, sequenced in a study of T cell responses to AZD1222 COVID-19 vaccine. TCRdb's copy holds only in-frame clones and misses some; the assay was immunoSEQ multiplex PCR. The sample contains fewer than 200,000 clones, 80% to 90% of which appear only once. The input for sequencing was peripheral blood, taken 28 days after the second dose of the MenACWY control vaccine. The receptors originated from an adult who received the MenACWY meningococcal vaccine as a control. CDR3s include the opening cysteine and the closing phenylalanine or tryptophan. Each record gives: CDR3 DNA, CDR3 protein, clone size, D gene, J gene, V gene. The D gene is left open where the match is weak. Clone size is given for some rows only: seen once, a few or many times, or a class if the clone is expanded.

TGTGCCAGCAGTTTTTATTCTGGCACTGAAGCTTTCTTT | CASSFYSGTEAFF | NA | NA | TRBJ1-1 | TRBV27
TGTGCCAGCAGGTACCCTAGAGACGACAGGGAGTGGGCCCAGTACTTC | CASRYPRDDREWAQYF | NA | TRBD1 | TRBJ2-5 | TRBV6-6
TGTGCCAGCTCTCCTATACTGGAGACAGATACGCAGTATTTT | CASSPILETDTQYF | once | NA | TRBJ2-3 | TRBV18
TGTGCCAGCAGCTTAGACCTCCTTCGACTAGCGGAGGCCGACTTC | CASSLDLLRLAEADF | once | TRBD2 | TRBJ2-5 | TRBV11-2
TGTGCCAGCTGGTCCAGGAACACAGATACGCAGTATTTT | CASWSRNTDTQYF | NA | NA | TRBJ2-3 | TRBV6-5
TGTGCCAGCAGCGACACCAGGTCCTACGAGCAGTACTTC | CASSDTRSYEQYF | NA | NA | TRBJ2-7 | TRBV5-6
TGTGCCAGCAGTTACCGACAGGGAGATTTGCTTGGCTACACCTTC | CASSYRQGDLLGYTF | NA | TRBD1 | TRBJ1-2 | TRBV6-5
TGCGCCAGCAGCTCAGGGGGCGCCGAGACCCAGTACTTC | CASSSGGAETQYF | few | TRBD1 | TRBJ2-5 | TRBV5-1
TGTGCCAGCAGTCACCGGTTTGGTGCAGATACGCAGTATTTT | CASSHRFGADTQYF | NA | NA | TRBJ2-3 | TRBV27
TGTGCCACCAGTGTGGGTGGGAATCAGCCCCAGCATTTT | CATSVGGNQPQHF | NA | NA | TRBJ1-5 | TRBV24-1
TGTGCCAGCAGTTATAAGAGACAGGGGGTGATGGAGACCCAGTACTTC | CASSYKRQGVMETQYF | NA | TRBD1 | TRBJ2-5 | TRBV9
TGTGCCAGCAGCTTGAGTAGACAGCCCCAGCATTTT | CASSLSRQPQHF | NA | NA | TRBJ1-5 | TRBV7-9
TGTGCCAGCAGCCAAGCCGTGGGAACAGATACGCAGTATTTT | CASSQAVGTDTQYF | NA | NA | TRBJ2-3 | TRBV4-2
TGCGCCAGCAGAGAAGGGACCTACACCGGGGAGCTGTTTTTT | CASREGTYTGELFF | NA | NA | TRBJ2-2 | TRBV5-1
TGTGCCAGCTCACCGGGACAGGTCTCCTACAATGAGCAGTTCTTC | CASSPGQVSYNEQFF | NA | TRBD1 | TRBJ2-1 | TRBV18
TGTGCCAGCAGCGGGACAGGGGGCGAGACCCAGTACTTC | CASSGTGGETQYF | NA | TRBD1 | TRBJ2-5 | TRBV5-5
TGTGCCAGCAGCTTAGCAGGTAGCGGGTACGAGCAGTACTTC | CASSLAGSGYEQYF | NA | TRBD2 | TRBJ2-7 | TRBV7-2
TGCAGCGTTGACGGCGGTGCTAATGAAAAACTGTTTTTT | CSVDGGANEKLFF | NA | NA | TRBJ1-4 | TRBV29-1
TGCAGTGCTTACCAAGAGACCCAGTACTTC | CSAYQETQYF | NA | NA | TRBJ2-5 | TRBV20-1
TGTGCCAGCAGCTTAGAAGGGGGGACTGAAGCTTTCTTT | CASSLEGGTEAFF | NA | NA | TRBJ1-1 | TRBV7-9
TGTGCCAGCAGCACGACCGGGACTAGTAGGCAGTTCTTC | CASSTTGTSRQFF | once | TRBD2 | TRBJ2-1 | TRBV7-3
TGTGCCAGCAGCACAGGGACAACAGCTAACTATGGCTACACCTTC | CASSTGTTANYGYTF | NA | NA | TRBJ1-2 | TRBV7-9
TGTGCCAGCAGTCTGGAGCGGAGCTCCTACGAGCAGTACTTC | CASSLERSSYEQYF | NA | NA | TRBJ2-7 | TRBV25-1
TGTGCCAGCAGTTCTTTGGGACTAGCGGGGTCAGGGACCGGGGAGCTGTTTTTT | CASSSLGLAGSGTGELFF | NA | TRBD2 | TRBJ2-2 | TRBV28
TGTGCCAGCAGTTACTTTCGACCGGACAGGGAGACTGGCTACACCTTC | CASSYFRPDRETGYTF | NA | TRBD1 | TRBJ1-2 | TRBV6-5
TGTGCCAGCAGCGTAGGCACAGACTTCTACGAGCAGTACTTC | CASSVGTDFYEQYF | NA | NA | TRBJ2-7 | TRBV9
TGTGCCTGGAGCCACCAACCTTCGGGGGGTGAGCAGTTCTTC | CAWSHQPSGGEQFF | NA | TRBD2 | TRBJ2-1 | TRBV30
TGTGCCAGCAGTCTGGGACAGACTTTAGATACGCAGTATTTT | CASSLGQTLDTQYF | NA | TRBD1 | TRBJ2-3 | TRBV9